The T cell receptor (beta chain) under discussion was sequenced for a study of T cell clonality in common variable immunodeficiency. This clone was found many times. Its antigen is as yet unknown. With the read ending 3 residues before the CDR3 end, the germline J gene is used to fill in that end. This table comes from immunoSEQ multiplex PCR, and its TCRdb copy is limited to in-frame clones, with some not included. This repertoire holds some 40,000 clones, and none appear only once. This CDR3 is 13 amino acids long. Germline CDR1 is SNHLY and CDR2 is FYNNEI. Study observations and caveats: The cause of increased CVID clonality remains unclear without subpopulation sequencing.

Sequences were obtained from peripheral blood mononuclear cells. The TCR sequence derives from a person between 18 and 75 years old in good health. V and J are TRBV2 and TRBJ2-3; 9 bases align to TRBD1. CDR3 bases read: TGTGCCAGCAGTGGGACAGGGGAAGAGACG. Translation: CASSGTGEET. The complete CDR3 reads CASSGTGEETQYF. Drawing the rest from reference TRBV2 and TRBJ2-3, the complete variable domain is EPEVTQTPSHQVTQMGQEVILRCVPISNHLYFYWYRQILGQKVEFLVSFYNNEISEKSEIFDDQFSVERPDGSNFTLKIRSTKLEDSAMYFCASSGTGEETQYFGPGTRLTVL.